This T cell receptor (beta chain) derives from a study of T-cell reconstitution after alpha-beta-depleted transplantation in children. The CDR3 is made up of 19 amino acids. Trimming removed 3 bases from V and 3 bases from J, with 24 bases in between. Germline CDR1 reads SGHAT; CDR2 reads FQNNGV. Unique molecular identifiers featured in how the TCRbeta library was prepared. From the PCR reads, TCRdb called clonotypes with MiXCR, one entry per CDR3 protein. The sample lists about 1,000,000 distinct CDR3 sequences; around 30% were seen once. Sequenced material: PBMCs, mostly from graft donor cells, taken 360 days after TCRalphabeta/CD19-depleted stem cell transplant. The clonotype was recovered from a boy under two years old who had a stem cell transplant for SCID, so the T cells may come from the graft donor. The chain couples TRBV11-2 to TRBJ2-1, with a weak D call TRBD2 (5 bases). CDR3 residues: CASSFNPPGIAHNYNEQFF. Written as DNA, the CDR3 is TGTGCCAGCAGCTTTAACCCACCCGGAATAGCGCACAACTACAATGAGCAGTTCTTC.